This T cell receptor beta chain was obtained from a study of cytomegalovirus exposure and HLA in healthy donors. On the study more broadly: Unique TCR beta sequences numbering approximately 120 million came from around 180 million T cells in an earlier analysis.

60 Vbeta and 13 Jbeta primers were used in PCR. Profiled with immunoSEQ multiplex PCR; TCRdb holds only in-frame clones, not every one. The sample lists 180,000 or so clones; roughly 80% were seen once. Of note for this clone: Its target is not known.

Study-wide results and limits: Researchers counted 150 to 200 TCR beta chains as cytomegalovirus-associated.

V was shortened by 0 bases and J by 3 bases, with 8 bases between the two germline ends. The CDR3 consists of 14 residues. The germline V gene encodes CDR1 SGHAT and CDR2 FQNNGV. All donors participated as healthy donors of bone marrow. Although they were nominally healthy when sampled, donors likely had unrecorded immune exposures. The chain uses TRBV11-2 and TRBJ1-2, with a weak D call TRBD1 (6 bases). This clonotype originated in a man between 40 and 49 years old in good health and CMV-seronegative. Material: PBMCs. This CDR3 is CASSLEGGDYGYTF. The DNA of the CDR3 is TGTGCCAGCAGCTTAGAAGGGGGGGACTATGGCTACACCTTC.